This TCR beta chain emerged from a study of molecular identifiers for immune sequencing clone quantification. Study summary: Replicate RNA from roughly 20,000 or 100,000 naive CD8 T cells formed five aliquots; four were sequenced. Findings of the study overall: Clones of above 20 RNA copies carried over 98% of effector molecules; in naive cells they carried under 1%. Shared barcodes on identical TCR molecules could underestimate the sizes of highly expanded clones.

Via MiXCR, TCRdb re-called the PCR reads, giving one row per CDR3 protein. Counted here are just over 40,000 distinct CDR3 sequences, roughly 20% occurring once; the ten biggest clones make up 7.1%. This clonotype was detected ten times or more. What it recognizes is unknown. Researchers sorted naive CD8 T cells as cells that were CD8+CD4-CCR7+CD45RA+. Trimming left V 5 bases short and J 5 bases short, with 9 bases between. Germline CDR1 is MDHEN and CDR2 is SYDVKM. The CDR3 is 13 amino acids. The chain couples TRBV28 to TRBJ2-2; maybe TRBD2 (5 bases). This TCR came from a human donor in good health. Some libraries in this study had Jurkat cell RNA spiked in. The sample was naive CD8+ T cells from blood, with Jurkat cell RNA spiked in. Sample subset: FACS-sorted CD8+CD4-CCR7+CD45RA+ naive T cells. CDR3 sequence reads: CASSPLGTGELFF. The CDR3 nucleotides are TGTGCCAGCAGTCCACTAGGGACCGGGGAGCTGTTTTTT. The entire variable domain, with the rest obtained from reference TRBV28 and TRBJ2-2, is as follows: DVKVTQSSRYLVKRTGEKVFLECVQDMDHENMFWYRQDPGLGLRLIYFSYDVKMKEKGDIPEGYSVSREKKERFSLILESASTNQTSMYLCASSPLGTGELFFGEGSRLTVL.